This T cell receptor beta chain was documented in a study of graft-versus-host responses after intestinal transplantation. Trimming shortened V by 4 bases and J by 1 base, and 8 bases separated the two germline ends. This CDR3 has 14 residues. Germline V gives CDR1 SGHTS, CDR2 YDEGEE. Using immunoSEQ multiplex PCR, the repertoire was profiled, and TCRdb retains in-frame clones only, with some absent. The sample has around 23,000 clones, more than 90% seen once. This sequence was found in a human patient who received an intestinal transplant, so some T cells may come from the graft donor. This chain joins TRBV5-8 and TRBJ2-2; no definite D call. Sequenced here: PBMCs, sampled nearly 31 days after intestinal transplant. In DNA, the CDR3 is TGTGCCAGCAGCCCGAATGGGAACACCGGGGAGCTGTTTTTT. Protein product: CASSPNGNTGELFF.